These T cell receptor beta chains were read from a single sample in a study of shared clonotypes between healthy human individuals. Generated by immunoSEQ multiplex PCR, the TCRdb table keeps only in-frame clones and is missing some. The sample includes approximately 500,000 clones, 60% to 80% of them seen just once. The specimen was PBMCs. Source of these receptors: a woman aged 40 to 50 in good health. Some clones in this sample may be carry-over from other donors' samples. CDR3s include the opening cysteine and the closing phenylalanine or tryptophan. The order of the fields is J gene, V gene, clone size, D gene, CDR3 protein, CDR3 DNA. D genes are given only for firm matches. Rows give clone size only sometimes, using once, few, many, or a class for an expanded clone.

j_call: TRBJ2-7
v_call: TRBV6-5
clone_size: .
d_call: TRBD1
cdr3_aa: CASSYGQARYEQYF
cdr3_nt: TGTGCCAGCAGTTACGGACAGGCTCGCTACGAGCAGTACTTC

j_call: TRBJ2-2
v_call: TRBV15
clone_size: .
d_call: .
cdr3_aa: CATTEGNTGELFF
cdr3_nt: TGTGCCACCACTGAAGGGAACACCGGGGAGCTGTTTTTT

j_call: TRBJ2-3
v_call: TRBV5-6
clone_size: .
d_call: TRBD1
cdr3_aa: CASSPTGGSTDTQYF
cdr3_nt: TGTGCCAGCAGCCCCACAGGGGGCAGCACAGATACGCAGTATTTT

j_call: TRBJ2-4
v_call: TRBV27
clone_size: .
d_call: .
cdr3_aa: CASSPIRLAKNIQYF
cdr3_nt: TGTGCCAGCAGTCCGATTCGACTAGCCAAAAACATTCAGTACTTC

j_call: TRBJ2-2
v_call: TRBV19
clone_size: .
d_call: TRBD1
cdr3_aa: CASAGTANTGELFF
cdr3_nt: TGTGCCAGTGCCGGGACAGCGAACACCGGGGAGCTGTTTTTT

j_call: TRBJ1-1
v_call: TRBV18
clone_size: .
d_call: TRBD1
cdr3_aa: CASSGKQGASTEAFF
cdr3_nt: TGTGCCAGCTCAGGAAAACAGGGGGCTAGCACTGAAGCTTTCTTT

j_call: TRBJ1-1
v_call: TRBV19
clone_size: .
d_call: .
cdr3_aa: CASSDRINTEAFF
cdr3_nt: TGTGCCAGTAGCGACAGGATTAACACTGAAGCTTTCTTT

j_call: TRBJ2-1
v_call: TRBV30
clone_size: .
d_call: .
cdr3_aa: CAWGSSGYNEQFF
cdr3_nt: TGTGCCTGGGGGAGTAGCGGCTACAATGAGCAGTTCTTC

j_call: TRBJ2-1
v_call: TRBV29-1
clone_size: .
d_call: TRBD1
cdr3_aa: CSVENGQGAPNEQFF
cdr3_nt: TGCAGCGTTGAGAACGGACAGGGGGCCCCCAATGAGCAGTTCTTC

j_call: TRBJ2-7
v_call: TRBV4-3
clone_size: .
d_call: TRBD2
cdr3_aa: CASSQAWASGGTVAYEQYF
cdr3_nt: TGCGCCAGCAGCCAAGCTTGGGCTAGCGGGGGGACAGTAGCCTACGAGCAGTACTTC

j_call: TRBJ1-4
v_call: TRBV6-1
clone_size: .
d_call: .
cdr3_aa: CASSALVAEKLFF
cdr3_nt: TGTGCCAGCAGTGCTTTAGTCGCTGAAAAACTGTTTTTT

j_call: TRBJ2-5
v_call: TRBV7-3
clone_size: .
d_call: .
cdr3_aa: CASSQTPGETQYF
cdr3_nt: TGTGCCAGCAGCCAGACCCCAGGCGAGACCCAGTACTTC

j_call: TRBJ1-1
v_call: TRBV7-8
clone_size: few
d_call: .
cdr3_aa: CASSRFGNTEAFF
cdr3_nt: TGTGCCAGCAGTCGTTTTGGGAACACTGAAGCTTTCTTT

j_call: TRBJ1-5
v_call: TRBV19
clone_size: few
d_call: .
cdr3_aa: CASIGGRGNQPQHF
cdr3_nt: TGTGCCAGTATCGGGGGACGGGGAAATCAGCCCCAGCATTTT

j_call: TRBJ2-1
v_call: TRBV7-2
clone_size: .
d_call: .
cdr3_aa: CASSLRPGNPPNEQFF
cdr3_nt: TGTGCCAGCAGCTTACGCCCCGGGAATCCCCCCAATGAGCAGTTCTTC

j_call: TRBJ2-2
v_call: TRBV28
clone_size: few
d_call: .
cdr3_aa: CASSSAGAGGTGELFF
cdr3_nt: TGTGCCAGCAGTTCAGCGGGAGCAGGGGGCACCGGGGAGCTGTTTTTT

j_call: TRBJ2-3
v_call: TRBV10-3
clone_size: .
d_call: .
cdr3_aa: CAISGPSVRDTQYF
cdr3_nt: TGTGCCATCAGTGGGCCCTCAGTGCGCGATACGCAGTATTTT

j_call: TRBJ2-1
v_call: TRBV5-6
clone_size: .
d_call: TRBD2
cdr3_aa: CASSLEMGRELAYNEQFF
cdr3_nt: TGTGCCAGCAGCTTGGAGATGGGGCGGGAGCTGGCCTACAATGAGCAGTTCTTC

j_call: TRBJ2-1
v_call: TRBV6-1
clone_size: .
d_call: TRBD2
cdr3_aa: CASSRLGGGDNEQFF
cdr3_nt: TGTGCCAGCAGCCGTTTGGGGGGAGGGGACAATGAGCAGTTCTTC

j_call: TRBJ1-2
v_call: TRBV4-3
clone_size: few
d_call: .
cdr3_aa: CASSPATAYGYTF
cdr3_nt: TGCGCCAGCAGCCCCGCGACAGCCTATGGCTACACCTTC

j_call: TRBJ2-1
v_call: TRBV27
clone_size: once
d_call: TRBD2
cdr3_aa: CASRWTSGTHEQFF
cdr3_nt: TGTGCCAGCAGATGGACTAGCGGGACCCATGAGCAGTTCTTC

j_call: TRBJ2-7
v_call: TRBV21-1
clone_size: .
d_call: .
cdr3_aa: CASQVVPSEQYF
cdr3_nt: TGTGCCAGTCAGGTGGTGCCGTCCGAGCAGTACTTC

j_call: TRBJ2-1
v_call: TRBV7-9
clone_size: .
d_call: .
cdr3_aa: CASSLYPGRGDGEQFF
cdr3_nt: TGTGCCAGCAGCTTATATCCGGGCAGGGGGGATGGTGAGCAGTTCTTC

j_call: TRBJ2-7
v_call: TRBV27
clone_size: .
d_call: .
cdr3_aa: CASSLLAASYEQYF
cdr3_nt: TGTGCCAGCAGTTTATTGGCGGCCTCCTACGAGCAGTACTTC

j_call: TRBJ2-1
v_call: TRBV7-8
clone_size: few
d_call: .
cdr3_aa: CASSLGRDGEQFF
cdr3_nt: TGTGCCAGCAGCTTAGGCAGGGATGGGGAGCAGTTCTTC

j_call: TRBJ2-7
v_call: TRBV5-5
clone_size: .
d_call: TRBD1
cdr3_aa: CASSLALTGAYEQYF
cdr3_nt: TGTGCCAGCAGCTTGGCCCTGACAGGGGCCTACGAGCAGTACTTC

j_call: TRBJ2-3
v_call: TRBV4-3
clone_size: once
d_call: TRBD1
cdr3_aa: CASSLTTGGVSDTQYF
cdr3_nt: TGCGCCAGCAGCCTCACGACAGGGGGAGTATCAGATACGCAGTATTTT

j_call: TRBJ2-2
v_call: TRBV6-1
clone_size: .
d_call: .
cdr3_aa: CASSEMKGPGELFF
cdr3_nt: TGTGCCAGCAGTGAAATGAAGGGTCCCGGGGAGCTGTTTTTT

j_call: TRBJ2-5
v_call: TRBV7-6
clone_size: .
d_call: .
cdr3_aa: CASSRGPTLQETQYF
cdr3_nt: TGTGCCAGCAGCCGGGGCCCAACCCTCCAAGAGACCCAGTACTTC

j_call: TRBJ2-5
v_call: TRBV9
clone_size: once
d_call: .
cdr3_aa: CASSAQGTQETQYF
cdr3_nt: TGTGCCAGCAGCGCACAGGGTACTCAAGAGACCCAGTACTTC

j_call: TRBJ2-1
v_call: TRBV15
clone_size: .
d_call: TRBD2
cdr3_aa: CATSTRLAGRYNEQFF
cdr3_nt: TGTGCCACCAGCACCCGACTAGCGGGAAGATACAATGAGCAGTTCTTC

j_call: TRBJ2-5
v_call: TRBV5-1
clone_size: .
d_call: .
cdr3_aa: CASSRSLQETQYF
cdr3_nt: TGCGCCAGCAGCCGGAGTCTCCAAGAGACCCAGTACTTC

j_call: TRBJ2-6
v_call: TRBV6-5
clone_size: .
d_call: .
cdr3_aa: CATQNRRSGANVLTF
cdr3_nt: TGTGCCACCCAGAACAGGCGCTCTGGGGCCAACGTCCTGACTTTC

j_call: TRBJ1-2
v_call: TRBV28
clone_size: .
d_call: .
cdr3_aa: CASSKGGYGYTF
cdr3_nt: TGTGCCAGCAGTAAGGGTGGATATGGCTACACCTTC

j_call: TRBJ2-7
v_call: TRBV14
clone_size: .
d_call: TRBD1
cdr3_aa: CASSDRVSYEQYF
cdr3_nt: TGTGCCAGCAGCGACAGGGTATCCTACGAGCAGTACTTC

j_call: TRBJ2-5
v_call: TRBV28
clone_size: .
d_call: TRBD1
cdr3_aa: CASSSPAGGGETQYF
cdr3_nt: TGTGCCAGCAGTTCCCCCGCAGGGGGCGGAGAGACCCAGTACTTC

j_call: TRBJ2-7
v_call: TRBV5-1
clone_size: .
d_call: TRBD2
cdr3_aa: CASRMRESSYEQYF
cdr3_nt: TGCGCCAGCAGGATGCGGGAGAGCTCCTACGAGCAGTACTTC

j_call: TRBJ1-3
v_call: TRBV9
clone_size: .
d_call: .
cdr3_aa: CASSAPRTGNTIYF
cdr3_nt: TGTGCCAGCAGCGCCCCAAGAACCGGAAACACCATATATTTT

j_call: TRBJ2-7
v_call: TRBV2
clone_size: .
d_call: .
cdr3_aa: CASSAQTYEQYF
cdr3_nt: TGTGCCAGCAGTGCGCAGACCTACGAGCAGTACTTC

j_call: TRBJ2-3
v_call: TRBV27
clone_size: .
d_call: TRBD2
cdr3_aa: CASSLFPAGGLSDTQYF
cdr3_nt: TGTGCCAGCAGTTTATTTCCAGCGGGAGGGCTCTCAGATACGCAGTATTTT

j_call: TRBJ1-2
v_call: TRBV28
clone_size: .
d_call: .
cdr3_aa: CASSSLGANGHYGYTF
cdr3_nt: TGTGCCAGCAGTTCTCTCGGGGCAAATGGGCACTATGGCTACACCTTC

j_call: TRBJ2-7
v_call: TRBV10-3
clone_size: .
d_call: TRBD2
cdr3_aa: CATRTSVSSYEQYF
cdr3_nt: TGTGCCACCCGAACTAGCGTAAGCTCCTACGAGCAGTACTTC

j_call: TRBJ2-1
v_call: TRBV15
clone_size: .
d_call: .
cdr3_aa: CATSRGGLDSYNEQFF
cdr3_nt: TGTGCCACCAGCAGAGGAGGGCTAGACTCCTACAATGAGCAGTTCTTC

j_call: TRBJ1-6
v_call: TRBV5-4
clone_size: .
d_call: .
cdr3_aa: CASSLDRTDSPLHF
cdr3_nt: TGTGCCAGCAGCTTAGACAGGACAGATTCACCCCTCCACTTT

j_call: TRBJ2-3
v_call: TRBV30
clone_size: .
d_call: .
cdr3_aa: CAWSLPPSTDTQYF
cdr3_nt: TGTGCCTGGAGCCTACCCCCTAGCACAGATACGCAGTATTTT

j_call: TRBJ2-1
v_call: TRBV5-4
clone_size: .
d_call: TRBD1
cdr3_aa: CASSVDRGLYNEQFF
cdr3_nt: TGTGCCAGCAGCGTTGACAGGGGACTTTACAATGAGCAGTTCTTC

j_call: TRBJ1-2
v_call: TRBV27
clone_size: .
d_call: .
cdr3_aa: CASSSRSTDYGYTF
cdr3_nt: TGTGCCAGCAGTTCCCGGAGTACAGATTATGGCTACACCTTC

j_call: TRBJ2-1
v_call: TRBV5-1
clone_size: .
d_call: .
cdr3_aa: CASSLGSELGEQFF
cdr3_nt: TGCGCCAGCAGCTTGGGGTCTGAACTAGGTGAGCAGTTCTTC

j_call: TRBJ2-1
v_call: TRBV7-8
clone_size: .
d_call: .
cdr3_aa: CASSLLFQVSLGNEQFF
cdr3_nt: TGTGCCAGCAGCTTACTTTTCCAAGTCAGCTTAGGTAATGAGCAGTTCTTC

j_call: TRBJ1-3
v_call: TRBV19
clone_size: .
d_call: .
cdr3_aa: CASIGGDSGNTIYF
cdr3_nt: TGTGCCAGTATCGGAGGGGACTCTGGAAACACCATATATTTT

j_call: TRBJ1-4
v_call: TRBV19
clone_size: .
d_call: .
cdr3_aa: CASTERQGATNEKLFF
cdr3_nt: TGTGCCAGTACCGAACGTCAGGGCGCAACTAATGAAAAACTGTTTTTT

j_call: TRBJ2-5
v_call: TRBV9
clone_size: .
d_call: .
cdr3_aa: CASSADSLGETQYF
cdr3_nt: TGTGCCAGCAGCGCAGACTCCCTAGGGGAGACCCAGTACTTC

j_call: TRBJ2-5
v_call: TRBV6-4
clone_size: .
d_call: .
cdr3_aa: CASSEVASEQETQYF
cdr3_nt: TGTGCCAGCAGTGAGGTGGCTTCAGAACAAGAGACCCAGTACTTC

j_call: TRBJ2-5
v_call: TRBV21-1
clone_size: .
d_call: .
cdr3_aa: CASIGQVQETQYF
cdr3_nt: TGTGCCAGCATAGGACAGGTCCAAGAGACCCAGTACTTC

j_call: TRBJ2-5
v_call: TRBV5-4
clone_size: .
d_call: TRBD2
cdr3_aa: CASSRDYGETQYF
cdr3_nt: TGTGCCAGCAGCAGGGACTACGGCGAGACCCAGTACTTC